The 19 T cell receptor beta chains below were found in one sample sequenced in a study of cytomegalovirus exposure and HLA in healthy donors. 13 Jbeta primers and 60 Vbeta primers were used for the PCR. Data came from immunoSEQ multiplex PCR; TCRdb stores just in-frame clones and leaves some out. The sample carries under 150,000 clones, 70% to 85% recorded once. The sample comprised PBMCs. The receptor source for this set is a man in his forties or fifties in good health and CMV-seronegative.

The rearrangement links TRBV11-2 to TRBJ1-6, with a possible D match to TRBD1 (5 bases). This CDR3 region has 15 residues. Germline CDR1 and CDR2: SGHAT and FQNNGV. V was shortened by 1 base and J by 9 bases, with 13 bases between the two germline ends. CDR3 nucleotides: TGTGCCAGCAGCTTAGTAGTAGGGGTTGTTTCACCCCTCCACTTT. This codes for CASSLVVGVVSPLHF.

The chain employs TRBV4-1 and TRBJ2-2; D not resolved. CDR1 MGHRA and CDR2 YSYEKL come from the germline V gene. CDR3 length: 12 amino acids. The germline V and J ends were trimmed by 4 bases and 4 bases, with 4 bases remaining between them. The CDR3 protein is CASSPGTGELFF. CDR3 bases: TGCGCCAGCAGCCCAGGCACCGGGGAGCTGTTTTTT.

V gene TRBV7-9 combines with J gene TRBJ1-1; 9 bases match TRBD1. Germline CDR1 and CDR2: SEHNR and FQNEAQ (reference sequence). V was clipped by 1 base and J by 10 bases; unmatched bases: 4. The CDR3 spans 13 residues. The CDR3, as DNA: TGTGCCAGCAGCTTAGGGGGACAGGGTGGAGCTTTCTTT. Protein: CASSLGGQGGAFF.

Only one count was recorded for this clone. The chain is built from TRBV4-1 and TRBJ2-3, with a tentative D call TRBD2 (5 bases). The CDR3 loop spans 14 amino acids. V dropped 6 bases and J dropped 2 bases, with 12 bases sitting between them. CDR1 is MGHRA and CDR2 is YSYEKL in the germline V gene. CDR3 in DNA: TGCGCCAGCAGTCCCGTGGGAGACACAGATACGCAGTATTTT. As protein: CASSPVGDTDTQYF.

V and J are TRBV9 and TRBJ2-6; D is uncertain. There are 14 residues in the CDR3. With 3 bases removed from V and 3 bases from J, the gap between germline ends came to 7 bases. Germline V lookup: CDR1 SGDLS, CDR2 YYNGEE. DNA of the CDR3: TGTGCCAGCAGCGGGAGATATGGGGCCAACGTCCTGACTTTC. It encodes CASSGRYGANVLTF.

This sequence joins TRBV2 and TRBJ1-2, with a possible D match to TRBD1 (5 bases). Trimming shortened V by 8 bases and J by 0 bases, and 16 bases separated the two germline ends. CDR1 and CDR2 (germline): SNHLY, FYNNEI. The CDR3 loop spans 15 amino acids. In nucleotides, the CDR3 is TGTGCCAGCCTCGGGGGGTTCAAAGCTAACTATGGCTACACCTTC. It codes for CASLGGFKANYGYTF.

The chain couples TRBV27 to TRBJ2-7, with a tentative D call TRBD1 (5 bases). The CDR3 is made up of 13 amino acids. Trimming shortened V by 5 bases and J by 6 bases, and 14 bases separated the two germline ends. The germline V gene has CDR1 MNHEY and CDR2 SMNVEV (reference sequence). The CDR3 region has the DNA TGTGCCAGCAGTCTCGACAGAGTACGCGAGCAGTACTTC. Translating gives CASSLDRVREQYF.

CDR3 sequence (DNA): TGTGCCAGCAGCTTAGGCTACCGGGACTCAAAGTACGAGCAGTACTTC. This sequence encodes CASSLGYRDSKYEQYF. The chain couples TRBV7-8 to TRBJ2-5; the D gene is possibly TRBD2 (6 bases). The J call may be faulty, since TRBJ2-7 better matches the DNA end. Germline V gene lookup returns CDR1 SGHVS and CDR2 FQNEAQ. The CDR3 runs to 16 residues.

The chain joins TRBV27 to TRBJ1-5; D gene ambiguous. The length of the CDR3 is 14 residues. The ends were cut back, 3 bases at V and 5 bases at J, with 11 bases in the middle. CDR1 and CDR2 from the germline V gene are MNHEY and SMNVEV (reference sequence). The DNA of the CDR3 is TGTGCCAGCAGTTTTGGAGGGATCGATCAGCCCCAGCATTTT. It yields the protein CASSFGGIDQPQHF.

V is TRBV15 and J is TRBJ1-4, with D possibly being TRBD1 (6 bases). Trimming shortened V by 3 bases and J by 3 bases, and 11 bases separated the two germline ends. CDR3 length: 15 amino acids. CDR1 and CDR2 from the germline V gene are LNHNV and YYDKDF (reference sequence). CDR3 coding DNA: TGTGCCACCAGCAGGGGAGGGACACCTAATGAAAAACTGTTTTTT. This encodes CATSRGGTPNEKLFF.

The chain uses TRBV5-5 and TRBJ2-3, with TRBD1 identical over 7 bases. The germline gives CDR1 SGHKS, CDR2 YYEKEE (reference sequence). V was pared by 1 base and J by 2 bases, with 10 bases of the junction left unmatched. The CDR3 spans 17 residues. The CDR3 nucleotides are TGTGCCAGCAGCTTGTCCCCTCCAGGGGGACCCACAGATACGCAGTATTTT. It translates to CASSLSPPGGPTDTQYF.

This chain joins TRBV11-2 and TRBJ1-1, with D hard to call. There are 12 residues in the CDR3. From germline, CDR1 is SGHAT and CDR2 FQNNGV. V lost 1 base and J lost 6, with 6 bases in between. The CDR3 is CASSLVLAEAFF. The CDR3 DNA sequence: TGTGCCAGCAGCTTAGTTCTAGCTGAAGCTTTCTTT.

This clone was picked up a small number of times. The same CDR3 also results from other DNA sequences found in this sample. The rearrangement uses TRBV5-1 and TRBJ2-5; TRBD1 matches at 11 bases. The CDR3 length is 14 residues. The V and J ends lost 4 bases and 3 bases, in that order; junction bases with no gene match: 2. From germline, CDR1 is SGHRS and CDR2 YFSETQ. The CDR3 DNA sequence: TGCGCCAGCAGCATGGGACAGGGGGAAGAGACCCAGTACTTC. Translated, it gives CASSMGQGEETQYF.

The gene calls are TRBV5-1 and TRBJ2-7; 10 nucleotides match TRBD1. Germline CDR1 SGHRS, CDR2 YFSETQ. With 3 bases clipped from V and 2 bases from J, the junction kept 2 bases outside the gene matches. The CDR3 runs 14 residues. The CDR3 bases are TGCGCCAGCAGCTCGGGACAGGGGCCCTACGAGCAGTACTTC. Encoded protein: CASSSGQGPYEQYF.

This chain joins TRBV9 and TRBJ2-3, with a possible D match to TRBD2 (6 bases). The CDR3 has 15 residues. Per germline, CDR1 SGDLS and CDR2 YYNGEE. The V end lost 5 bases, the J end lost 1 base, and 14 bases lay between the germline ends. The CDR3 nucleotides are TGTGCCAGCAGTTCAGAGGGCGGGGGCACAGATACGCAGTATTTT. Translation gives CASSSEGGGTDTQYF.

The J gene is TRBJ2-7, the V gene TRBV5-6, with 9 bases lining up with TRBD1. The CDR3 spans 15 residues. J gave up 0 bases and V 4 bases, and 5 bases lay outside the gene matches. CDR1 is SGHDT, CDR2 YYEEEE, per germline. The DNA for the CDR3 is TGTGCCAGCAGCCTAACGGGACAGGGCTCCTACGAGCAGTACTTC. It codes for CASSLTGQGSYEQYF.

This chain links TRBV4-3 with TRBJ1-6; the D is unclear. V dropped 0 bases and J dropped 11 bases, with 14 bases sitting between them. This CDR3 contains 15 residues. The germline CDR1 and CDR2 sequences are LGHNA and YSLEER. CDR3 sequence reads: CASSQDHGSMTPLHF. The CDR3 region has the DNA TGCGCCAGCAGCCAAGATCATGGGAGTATGACACCCCTCCACTTT.

The DNA for the CDR3 is TGTGCCAGCAGCTTGTTCGGGCAGGGGGACGGCTACACCTTC. It encodes CASSLFGQGDGYTF. J is TRBJ1-2 and V is TRBV5-5; TRBD1 agrees at 7 bases. The CDR3 extends over 14 amino acids. Germline CDR1 is SGHKS and CDR2 is YYEKEE (reference sequence). Losses at the gene ends were 1 base for V and 8 bases for J; bases not matched to a gene: 8.

The chain links TRBV10-3 to TRBJ2-1; tentative D call: TRBD2 (6 bases). The germline CDR1 and CDR2 sequences are ENHRY and SYGVKD. The V and J ends lost 10 bases and 6 bases respectively, with 10 bases between them. The CDR3 totals 11 residues. As DNA, the CDR3 is TGTGCCACATCTAGCGCCAATGAGCAGTTCTTC. Amino acid sequence: CATSSANEQFF.